The rows below give T cell receptor beta chains drawn from one sample of a study of T-cell reconstitution after alpha-beta-depleted transplantation in children. Each CDR3 protein gets one entry after TCRdb re-called the PCR reads with MiXCR. The sample yields approximately 1,000,000 distinct CDR3 sequences, about 29% seen once. The material sequenced was PBMCs, mostly from graft donor cells, taken 360 days after TCRalphabeta/CD19-depleted stem cell transplant. These receptors were taken from a boy younger than two who had a stem cell transplant for SCID, so the T cells may come from the graft donor. CDR3s include the opening cysteine and the closing phenylalanine or tryptophan. D genes are given only for firm matches. Part of the rows lack a size; the others show once, few, many or a class for expanded clones.

V	size	D	J	DNA	CDR3
TRBV7-3	.	.	TRBJ1-1	TGTGCCAGCAGCCGGTCGAGGAACACTGAAGCTTTCTTT	CASSRSRNTEAFF
TRBV10-3	few	.	TRBJ2-7	TGTGCCATCGGTGCGGGACTCCAGCCCTCCCTTCCCTACGAGCAGTACTTC	CAIGAGLQPSLPYEQYF
TRBV5-1	few	.	TRBJ1-1	TGCGCCAGCAGCTTGGCCGGGGCAGGGGAGGCTGAAGCTTTCTTT	CASSLAGAGEAEAFF
TRBV20-1	.	TRBD2	TRBJ2-3	TGCAGTGCCGCAGCGGGGGCTATCACAGATACGCAGTATTTT	CSAAAGAITDTQYF
TRBV5-1	many	.	TRBJ2-7	TGTGCCAGCAGTTTAGGGAGCTCCTACGAGCAGTACTTC	CASSLGSSYEQYF
TRBV6-5	.	TRBD1	TRBJ2-7	TGTGACAGCAGTTATGGGACAGGGTCCTACGAGCAGTACTTC	CDSSYGTGSYEQYF
TRBV27	few	.	TRBJ1-5	TGTGCCAGCAGGGGAACAGGGAATATAGGGCAGCCCCAGCATTTT	CASRGTGNIGQPQHF
TRBV25-1	few	TRBD1	TRBJ2-7	TGTGCCAGCAGTGATCTTGGACAGGGTACCTACGAGCAGTACTTC	CASSDLGQGTYEQYF
TRBV20-1	.	.	TRBJ2-1	TGCAGTGCTAGAACAGAGGACCCATACAATGAGCAGTTCTTC	CSARTEDPYNEQFF
TRBV29-1	few	.	TRBJ1-1	TGCAGCGTTGATGTCAGGGCGGGTACTGAAGCTTTCTTT	CSVDVRAGTEAFF
TRBV29-1	.	.	TRBJ2-3	TGCAGCGTTGTTCTATATAGCACAGATACGCAGTATTTT	CSVVLYSTDTQYF
TRBV5-1	.	TRBD1	TRBJ2-7	TGCGCCAGCAGCTTGGATGGACAGGGCTACGAGCAGTACTTC	CASSLDGQGYEQYF
TRBV12-3/TRBV12-4	.	TRBD2	TRBJ2-4	TGTGCCAGCAGTTGGACTAGCGGGACTAAAAACATTCAGTACTTC	CASSWTSGTKNIQYF
TRBV6-2/TRBV6-3	.	.	TRBJ2-3	TGTGCCAGCACTCAGGCCCGTCGATATACGCAGTATTTT	CASTQARRYTQYF
TRBV13	.	.	TRBJ1-2	TGTGCCAGCAGCTTGGGATGGGAACATGCTGGCTACACCTTC	CASSLGWEHAGYTF
TRBV6-2/TRBV6-3	.	.	TRBJ2-5	TGTGCCAGCAGGCCGACAGGTCAAGAGACCCAGTACTTC	CASRPTGQETQYF
TRBV29-1	few	TRBD1	TRBJ2-5	TGCAGCGACAGGGGTCTGGGACAGTCGACCCAGTACTTC	CSDRGLGQSTQYF
TRBV5-1	few	.	TRBJ2-2	TGCGCCAGCACCGGTGGCCGGGGGCAGGGCACCGGGGAGCTGTTTTTT	CASTGGRGQGTGELFF
TRBV12-3/TRBV12-4	.	.	TRBJ2-5	TGTGCCAGCGGGGGGAACAGGTACCGGAAGACCCAGTACTTC	CASGGNRYRKTQYF
TRBV12-3/TRBV12-4	few	.	TRBJ1-2	TGTGCCAGCAGTTTGTACTCTAACTATGGCTACACCTTC	CASSLYSNYGYTF